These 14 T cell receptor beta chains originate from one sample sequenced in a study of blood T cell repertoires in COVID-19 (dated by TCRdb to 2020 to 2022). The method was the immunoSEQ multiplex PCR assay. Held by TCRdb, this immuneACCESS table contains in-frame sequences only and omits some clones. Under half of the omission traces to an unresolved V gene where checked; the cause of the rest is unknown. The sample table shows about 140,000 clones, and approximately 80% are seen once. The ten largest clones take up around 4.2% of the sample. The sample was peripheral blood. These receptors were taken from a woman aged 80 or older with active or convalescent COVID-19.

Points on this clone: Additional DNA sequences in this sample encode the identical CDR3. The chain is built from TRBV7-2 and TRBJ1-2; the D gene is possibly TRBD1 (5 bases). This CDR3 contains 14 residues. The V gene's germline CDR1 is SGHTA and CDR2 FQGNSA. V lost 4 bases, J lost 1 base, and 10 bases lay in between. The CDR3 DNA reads TGTGCCAGCAGCTCGCGACAGATTAACTATGGCTACACCTTC. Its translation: CASSSRQINYGYTF.

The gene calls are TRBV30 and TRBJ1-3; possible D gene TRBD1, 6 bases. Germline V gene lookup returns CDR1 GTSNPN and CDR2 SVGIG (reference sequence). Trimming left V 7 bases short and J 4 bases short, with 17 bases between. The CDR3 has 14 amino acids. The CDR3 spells CASNRGAGGNTIYF. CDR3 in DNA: TGTGCCTCCAACCGGGGGGCAGGCGGAAACACCATATATTTT.

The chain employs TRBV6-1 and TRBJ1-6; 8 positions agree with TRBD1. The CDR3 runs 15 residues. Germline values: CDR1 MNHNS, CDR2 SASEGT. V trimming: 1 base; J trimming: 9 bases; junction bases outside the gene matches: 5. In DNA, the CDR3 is TGTGCCAGCAGTGAAGGTCCAGGGGGCAGTTCACCCCTCCACTTT. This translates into CASSEGPGGSSPLHF.

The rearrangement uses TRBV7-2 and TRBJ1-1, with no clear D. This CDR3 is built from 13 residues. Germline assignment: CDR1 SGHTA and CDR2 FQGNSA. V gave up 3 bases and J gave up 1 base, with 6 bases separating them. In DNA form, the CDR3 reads TGTGCCAGCAGCTTTGGCACGAACACTGAAGCTTTCTTT. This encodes CASSFGTNTEAFF. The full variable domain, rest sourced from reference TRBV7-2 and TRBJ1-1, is GAGVSQSPSNKVTEKGKDVELRCDPISGHTALYWYRQSLGQGLEFLIYFQGNSAPDKSGLPSDRFSAERTGGSVSTLTIQRTQQEDSAVYLCASSFGTNTEAFFGQGTRLTVV.

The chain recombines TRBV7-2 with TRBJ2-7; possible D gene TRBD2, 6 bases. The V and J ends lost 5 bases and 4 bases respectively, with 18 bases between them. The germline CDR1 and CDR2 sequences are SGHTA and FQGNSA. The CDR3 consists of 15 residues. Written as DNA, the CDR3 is TGTGCCAGCAGCAATCCGGGACTGAGATCGTACGAGCAGTACTTC. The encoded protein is CASSNPGLRSYEQYF.

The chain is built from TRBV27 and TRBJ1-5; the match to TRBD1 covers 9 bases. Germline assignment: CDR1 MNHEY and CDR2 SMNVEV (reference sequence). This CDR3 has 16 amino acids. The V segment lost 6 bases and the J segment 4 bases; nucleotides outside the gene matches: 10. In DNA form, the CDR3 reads TGTGCCAGCAGGGCAGTTACAGGGGGCAGGAATCAGCCCCAGCATTTT. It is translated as CASRAVTGGRNQPQHF.

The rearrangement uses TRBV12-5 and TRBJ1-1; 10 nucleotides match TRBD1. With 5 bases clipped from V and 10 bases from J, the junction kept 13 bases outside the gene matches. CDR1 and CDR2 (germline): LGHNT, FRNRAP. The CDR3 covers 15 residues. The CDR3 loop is CASGHGTGAPRAAFF. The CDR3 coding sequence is TGTGCTAGTGGTCACGGGACAGGGGCCCCAAGGGCAGCTTTCTTT.

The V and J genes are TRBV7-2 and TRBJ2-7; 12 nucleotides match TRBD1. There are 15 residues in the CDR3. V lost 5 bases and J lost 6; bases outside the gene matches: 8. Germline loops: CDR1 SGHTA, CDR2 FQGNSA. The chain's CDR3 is CASSVTGTGGGEQYF. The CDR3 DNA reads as TGTGCCAGCAGCGTAACCGGGACAGGGGGCGGCGAGCAGTACTTC.

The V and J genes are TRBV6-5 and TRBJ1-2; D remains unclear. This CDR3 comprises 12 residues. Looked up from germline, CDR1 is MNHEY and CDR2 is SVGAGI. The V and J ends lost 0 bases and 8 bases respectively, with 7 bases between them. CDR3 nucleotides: TGTGCCAGCAGTTACTCGACTGGAGGCTACACCTTC. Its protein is CASSYSTGGYTF.

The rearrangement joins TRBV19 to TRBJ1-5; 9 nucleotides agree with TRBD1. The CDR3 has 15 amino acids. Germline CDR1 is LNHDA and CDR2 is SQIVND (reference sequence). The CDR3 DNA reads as TGTGGGGTTGGGACAGGGATTGGTAGCAATCAGCCCCAGCATTTT. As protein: CGVGTGIGSNQPQHF.

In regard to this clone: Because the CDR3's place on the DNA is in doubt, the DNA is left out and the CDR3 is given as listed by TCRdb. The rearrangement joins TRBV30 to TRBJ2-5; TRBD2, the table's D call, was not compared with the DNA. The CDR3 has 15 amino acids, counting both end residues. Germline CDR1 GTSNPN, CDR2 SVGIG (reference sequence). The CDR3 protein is CAWSRTIFGEETQYF.

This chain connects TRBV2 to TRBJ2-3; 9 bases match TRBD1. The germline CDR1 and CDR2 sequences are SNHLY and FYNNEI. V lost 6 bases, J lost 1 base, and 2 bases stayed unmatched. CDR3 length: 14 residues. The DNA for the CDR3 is TGTGCCAGCAGGAGGACAGGGGGCACAGATACGCAGTATTTT. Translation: CASRRTGGTDTQYF.

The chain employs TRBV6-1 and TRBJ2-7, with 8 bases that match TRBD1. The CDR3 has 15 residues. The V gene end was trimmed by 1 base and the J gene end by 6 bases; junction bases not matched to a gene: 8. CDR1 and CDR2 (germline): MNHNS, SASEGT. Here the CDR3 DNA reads TGTGCCAGCAGTGAAGGATACAGGGGGAACTCCGAGCAGTACTTC. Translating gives CASSEGYRGNSEQYF.

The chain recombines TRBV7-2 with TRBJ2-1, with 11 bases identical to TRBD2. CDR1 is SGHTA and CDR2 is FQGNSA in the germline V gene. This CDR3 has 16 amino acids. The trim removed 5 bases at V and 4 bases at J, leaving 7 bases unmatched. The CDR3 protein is CASSATSGGQYNEQFF. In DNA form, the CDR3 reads TGTGCCAGCAGCGCAACTAGCGGGGGACAATACAATGAGCAGTTCTTC. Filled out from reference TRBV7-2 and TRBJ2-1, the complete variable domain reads GAGVSQSPSNKVTEKGKDVELRCDPISGHTALYWYRQSLGQGLEFLIYFQGNSAPDKSGLPSDRFSAERTGGSVSTLTIQRTQQEDSAVYLCASSATSGGQYNEQFFGPGTRLTVL.